This T cell receptor (beta chain) stems from a study of blood T cell repertoires in COVID-19. Turning to the study itself: Nucleic acid was either cDNA or gDNA, and it came from T cells, B-cell-depleted T cells, or PBMCs.

Germline lookup yields CDR1 MDHEN and CDR2 SYDVKM. J was trimmed by 4 bases and V by 3 bases; bases with no gene match: 6. CDR3 length: 15 residues. Methods used by the authors: Reference gene primer amplification in the assay estimated nucleated cell counts. Here immunoSEQ multiplex PCR was the method, and the copy in TCRdb shows in-frame clones only, minus some. That table is the source of V, J and clone size, and D and trimming were worked out from the DNA. Here the sample spans around 120,000 clones, 75% to 95% being singletons. This TCR was sampled from a human donor with active COVID-19. The donor label of this sample is uncertain. The sequencing sample was made of peripheral blood. This chain uses TRBV28 with TRBJ1-2; 9 bases are a match to TRBD1. The CDR3 DNA follows: TGTGCCAGCAGTTTTTGGGACAGGGTCACCTATGGCTACACCTTC. Residues: CASSFWDRVTYGYTF.